The clone carrying this T cell receptor beta chain was observed a handful of times. Per the germline V gene, CDR1 is MGHRA and CDR2 is YSYEKL. The length of the CDR3 is 13 residues. The J segment lost 5 bases and the V segment lost 4 bases, leaving 4 bases of the junction unmatched. The data derive from a study of blood T cell repertoires in COVID-19. Study as a whole: COVID-19 samples, acute and convalescent, were from the United States, Italy and Spain. In each case, the material was cDNA or gDNA derived from T cells, B-cell-depleted T cells, or PBMCs.

As originally analysed: The authors estimated nucleated cell counts from reference gene primer amplification. Using immunoSEQ multiplex PCR, the repertoire was profiled, and TCRdb retains in-frame clones only, with some absent. From that table come the V and J calls and clone size; the DNA was used to work out D and trimming. The data contain roughly 69,000 clones, 88% of them singletons. The clonotype originates from a human donor in a cohort sampled during active COVID-19. The sample was peripheral blood. The J gene is TRBJ2-5, the V gene TRBV4-1, with TRBD1 matching 7 bases. Written as DNA, the CDR3 is TGCGCCAGCAGCCTTAGGGGGCTGGAGACCCAGTACTTC. This codes for CASSLRGLETQYF.